A selection of T cell receptor beta chains follows, all from one sample in a study of blood T cell repertoires in COVID-19. Using immunoSEQ multiplex PCR, the repertoire was profiled, and TCRdb retains in-frame clones only, with some absent. The data hold around 140,000 clones, with approximately 80% observed a single time. Sequences were obtained from peripheral blood. The receptor set was obtained from a woman in her fifties or sixties with acute or convalescent COVID-19. The CDR3 runs from the conserved cysteine through the conserved F or W.

v_call: TRBV5-1; cdr3_aa: CASSFTANTEAFF
v_call: TRBV15; cdr3_aa: CATSRERGSYNEQFF
v_call: TRBV18; cdr3_aa: CASSLGQAIQYF
v_call: TRBV20-1; cdr3_aa: CSARRNTEAFF
v_call: TRBV6-1; cdr3_aa: CASSARQGLWGNQPQHF
v_call: TRBV18; cdr3_aa: CASSPPGGGSNSEAFF
v_call: TRBV18; cdr3_aa: CASSSMDRRIGYTF
v_call: TRBV3-1/TRBV3-2; cdr3_aa: CASSQEQGRSEKLFF
v_call: TRBV9; cdr3_aa: CASSGRGQRFPNEQFF
v_call: TRBV5-4; cdr3_aa: CASSLGQGRTHTGELFF
v_call: TRBV7-9; cdr3_aa: CASSLVLAGNEQFF
v_call: TRBV24-1; cdr3_aa: CATSDAREIADTQYF
v_call: TRBV6-1; cdr3_aa: CASSDRQGLEQFF
v_call: TRBV15; cdr3_aa: CATSRDGQGRYF
v_call: TRBV28; cdr3_aa: CASSFPIRLASQYQETQYF
v_call: TRBV20-1; cdr3_aa: CSASRGSGTDTQYF
v_call: TRBV11-2; cdr3_aa: CASSLGLAGSRAQYF
v_call: TRBV6-5; cdr3_aa: CASSYSVHGIETQYF
v_call: TRBV11-2; cdr3_aa: CASSSSGYEQYF
v_call: TRBV6-5; cdr3_aa: CASSSGTGGYGYTF
v_call: TRBV28; cdr3_aa: CASSYQRGGLAGGLYNEQFF
v_call: TRBV6-1; cdr3_aa: CASSERTSVSPQHF
v_call: TRBV19; cdr3_aa: CASNRDRGQETQYF
v_call: TRBV19; cdr3_aa: CASSPLNSNQPQHF
v_call: TRBV4-1; cdr3_aa: CASSQGLADGQYF
v_call: TRBV2; cdr3_aa: CASSDPGLAGNNEQFF
v_call: TRBV10-3; cdr3_aa: CAISGTSGRTADTQYF
v_call: TRBV19; cdr3_aa: CASSIQGHSYNEQFF
v_call: TRBV5-1; cdr3_aa: CASSLGPQGSYQETQYF
v_call: TRBV10-3; cdr3_aa: CAISEPGLPGVNTGELFF
v_call: TRBV27; cdr3_aa: CASSLGSSYNEQFF
v_call: TRBV9; cdr3_aa: CASSVGDRSSPQHF
v_call: TRBV19; cdr3_aa: CASSMTANNEQFF
v_call: TRBV7-9; cdr3_aa: CASSRPGHFYGYTF
v_call: TRBV7-8; cdr3_aa: CASSLATATDTQYF
v_call: TRBV18; cdr3_aa: CASSPRQAGESGETQYF
v_call: TRBV29-1; cdr3_aa: CSVETWTSGRAGTDTQYF
v_call: TRBV5-1; cdr3_aa: CASSPGIAGVQFF
v_call: TRBV5-1; cdr3_aa: CASSWAPGGTGELFF
v_call: TRBV10-3; cdr3_aa: CAISESIFPGQQAYEQYF
v_call: TRBV10-2; cdr3_aa: CASSDTVQGLGYTF
v_call: TRBV11-3; cdr3_aa: CASTSGPLGGELFF
v_call: TRBV30; cdr3_aa: CAWTSGNYEQYF
v_call: TRBV27; cdr3_aa: CASSLGGTEQFF
v_call: TRBV3-1/TRBV3-2; cdr3_aa: CASSQDRGRGYTQYF
v_call: TRBV10-3; cdr3_aa: CAISDRRGTSGTQGKEETQYF
v_call: TRBV10-3; cdr3_aa: CAISPTQGSGSPLHF
v_call: TRBV7-8; cdr3_aa: CASSSLRAGSGYTF
v_call: TRBV28; cdr3_aa: CASRGQGARSEKLFF
v_call: TRBV24-1; cdr3_aa: CATSGGGAAQPQHF
v_call: TRBV5-1; cdr3_aa: CASSFVQGSYEQYF
v_call: TRBV6-5; cdr3_aa: CATAGGSNQPQHF
v_call: TRBV7-9; cdr3_aa: CASSPLDINSPLHF
v_call: TRBV4-1; cdr3_aa: CASSQPYGTGYGYTF
v_call: TRBV3-1/TRBV3-2; cdr3_aa: CASSQGGSNEQFF
v_call: TRBV11-1; cdr3_aa: CASSRSLGGYNEQFF
v_call: TRBV28; cdr3_aa: CASSFFNEQFF
v_call: TRBV5-1; cdr3_aa: CASSFTHRSTNEKLFF
v_call: TRBV7-8; cdr3_aa: CASSLSVAGPLSYEQYF